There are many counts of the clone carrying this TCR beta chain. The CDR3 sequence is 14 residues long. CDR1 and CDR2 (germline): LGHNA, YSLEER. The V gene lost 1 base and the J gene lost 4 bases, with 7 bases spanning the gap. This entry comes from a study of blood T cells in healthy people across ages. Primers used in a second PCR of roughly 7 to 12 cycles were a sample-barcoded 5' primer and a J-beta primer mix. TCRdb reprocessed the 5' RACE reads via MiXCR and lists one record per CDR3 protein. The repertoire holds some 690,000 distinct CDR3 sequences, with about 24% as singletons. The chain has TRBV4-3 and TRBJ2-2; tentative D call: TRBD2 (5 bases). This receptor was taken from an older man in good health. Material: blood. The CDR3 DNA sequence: TGCGCCAGCAGCCAAGCGGACTCCACCGGGGAGCTGTTTTTT. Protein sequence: CASSQADSTGELFF.